These 7 T cell receptor beta chains originate from one sample sequenced in a study of T cells in Graves' hyperthyroidism and ophthalmopathy. Amplified regions were TCR beta CDR3 sequences from RNA transcripts. HTBI primers were used for first-round RT-PCR of the TCR CDR3. TCRdb re-called the multiplex PCR reads with MiXCR, one entry per CDR3 protein. Of approximately 400,000 distinct CDR3 sequences listed, 15% are singletons. The sample was blood. The receptors shown here come from a woman in her thirties with Graves' hyperthyroidism.

This clonotype appeared many times. CDR3 nucleotide sequence: TGTGCCAGCAGTTCCGGGACAGGGGACGGGGAGCTGTTTTTT. Encoded protein: CASSSGTGDGELFF. The rearrangement joins TRBV12-3 or TRBV12-4 to TRBJ2-2, with TRBD1 matching over 10 bases. The CDR3 is made up of 14 amino acids. J was trimmed by 7 bases and V by 4 bases; bases with no gene match: 3.

In its sample, this clonotype was seen many times. This sequence joins TRBV11-2 and TRBJ2-1, with 9 bases aligning to TRBD2. The trim removed 9 bases at V and 7 bases at J, leaving 13 bases unmatched. Germline values: CDR1 SGHAT, CDR2 FQNNGV. The CDR3 is made up of 15 amino acids. The CDR3 sequence: CASRSNSGRGNEQFF. CDR3 bases: TGTGCCAGTAGATCGAATAGCGGGAGAGGTAATGAGCAGTTCTTC.

This clonotype was found a few times. The J gene is TRBJ2-1, the V gene TRBV3-1, with D possibly TRBD2 on 6 matching bases. CDR1 LGHDT and CDR2 YNNKEL come from the germline V gene (reference sequence). The V end lost 0 bases, the J end lost 7 bases, and 19 bases lay between the germline ends. The CDR3 is 17 residues long. The CDR3 region is CASSQDRAASALNEQFF. CDR3 DNA sequence: TGTGCCAGCAGCCAAGATCGGGCGGCTAGCGCCCTAAATGAGCAGTTCTTC.

This clonotype was observed at least ten times. The genes are TRBV11-2 and TRBJ2-1; D not certain. The CDR3 is made up of 17 amino acids. V lost 5 bases and J 3 bases, leaving 20 bases between the germline ends. The germline CDR1 and CDR2 sequences are SGHAT and FQNNGV. The CDR3 region is CASSLFPGSIVYNEQFF. For the CDR3, the DNA is TGTGCCAGCAGCCTGTTCCCCGGCTCTATCGTCTACAATGAGCAGTTCTTC.

Comment on this clonotype: One base away lies a much larger clone, so this may be a sequencing read error. The rearrangement joins TRBV13 to TRBJ1-4; tentatively, D is TRBD1 (6 bases). Germline V gives CDR1 PRHDT, CDR2 FYEKMQ (reference sequence). The V end was cut by 4 bases, the J end by 2 bases, with 11 bases between. The CDR3 covers 15 residues. DNA for the CDR3: TGTGCCAGCAGCTCGCGGACAGTCACTAATGAAAAACTGTTTTTT. Translation gives CASSSRTVTNEKLFF.

The rearrangement uses TRBV20-1 and TRBJ2-7; TRBD2 agrees at 9 bases. CDR3 length: 16 amino acids. The ends lost 0 bases at V and 4 bases at J; junction bases unmatched: 10. CDR1 and CDR2 (germline): DFQATT, SNEGSKA (reference sequence). CDR3 loop: CSARDRRLAGRYEQYF. The CDR3 nucleotides read TGCAGTGCTAGAGATCGGAGGCTAGCGGGAAGGTACGAGCAGTACTTC.

This clonotype has just a few counts. The genes are TRBV20-1 and TRBJ2-1, with 8 nucleotides matching TRBD2. Germline V gene lookup returns CDR1 DFQATT and CDR2 SNEGSKA (reference sequence). This CDR3 region has 14 residues. The CDR3 sequence: CSRPSGGPYNEQFF. The CDR3 region has the DNA TGCAGCCGACCCAGCGGGGGCCCCTACAATGAGCAGTTCTTC.